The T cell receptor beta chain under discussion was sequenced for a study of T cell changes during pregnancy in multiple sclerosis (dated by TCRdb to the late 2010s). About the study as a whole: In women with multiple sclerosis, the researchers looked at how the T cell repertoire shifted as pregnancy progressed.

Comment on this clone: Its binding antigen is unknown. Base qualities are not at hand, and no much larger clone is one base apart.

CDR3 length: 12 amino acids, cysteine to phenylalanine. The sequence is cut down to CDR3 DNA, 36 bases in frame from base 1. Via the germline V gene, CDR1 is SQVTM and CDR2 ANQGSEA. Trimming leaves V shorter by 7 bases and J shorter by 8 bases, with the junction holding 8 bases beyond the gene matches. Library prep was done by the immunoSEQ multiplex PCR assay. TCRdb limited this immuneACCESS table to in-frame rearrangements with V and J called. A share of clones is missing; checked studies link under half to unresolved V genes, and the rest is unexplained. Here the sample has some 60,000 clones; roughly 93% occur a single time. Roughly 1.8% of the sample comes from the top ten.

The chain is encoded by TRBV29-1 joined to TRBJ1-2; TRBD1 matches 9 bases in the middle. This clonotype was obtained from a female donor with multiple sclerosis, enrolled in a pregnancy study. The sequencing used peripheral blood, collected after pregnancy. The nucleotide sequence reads TGCAGCGGAGCCATAGGGACAGGGGGCTACACCTTC. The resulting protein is CSGAIGTGGYTF.